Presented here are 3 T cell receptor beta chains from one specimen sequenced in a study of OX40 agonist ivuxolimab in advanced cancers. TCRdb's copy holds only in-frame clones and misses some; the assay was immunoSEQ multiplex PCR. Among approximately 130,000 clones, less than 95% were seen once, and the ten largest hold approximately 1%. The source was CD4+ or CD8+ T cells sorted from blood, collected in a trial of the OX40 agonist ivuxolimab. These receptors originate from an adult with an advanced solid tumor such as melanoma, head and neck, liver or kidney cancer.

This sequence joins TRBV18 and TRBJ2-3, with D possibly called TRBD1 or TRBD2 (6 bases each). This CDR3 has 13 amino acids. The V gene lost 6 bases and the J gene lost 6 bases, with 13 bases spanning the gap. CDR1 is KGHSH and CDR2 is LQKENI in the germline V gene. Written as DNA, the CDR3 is TGTGCCAGCTCGGCCGGGGGCCGGGATACGCAGTATTTT. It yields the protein CASSAGGRDTQYF.

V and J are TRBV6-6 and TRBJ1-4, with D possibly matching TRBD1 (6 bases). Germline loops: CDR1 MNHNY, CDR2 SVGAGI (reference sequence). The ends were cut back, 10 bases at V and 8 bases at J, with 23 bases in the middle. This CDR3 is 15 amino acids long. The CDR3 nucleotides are TGTGCCACCCGGGTCAACGGGGGCGTGAGGGAAAAACTGTTTTTT. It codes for CATRVNGGVREKLFF.

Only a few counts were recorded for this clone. Here the CDR3 reads CASSPTGLNQPQHF. DNA of the CDR3: TGTGCCAGCAGTCCCACCGGCCTCAATCAGCCCCAGCATTTT. The chain couples TRBV2 to TRBJ1-5; D gene ambiguous. The CDR3 length is 14 residues. V shed 5 bases and J shed 3 bases, with 11 bases lying between them. Germline V CDR1 and CDR2: SNHLY, FYNNEI. Supplemented by reference TRBV2 and TRBJ1-5, the full variable domain reads EPEVTQTPSHQVTQMGQEVILRCVPISNHLYFYWYRQILGQKVEFLVSFYNNEISEKSEIFDDQFSVERPDGSNFTLKIRSTKLEDSAMYFCASSPTGLNQPQHFGDGTRLSIL.